This TCR beta chain originates from a study of OX40 agonist ivuxolimab in advanced cancers. The assay was immunoSEQ multiplex PCR, and TCRdb's table has in-frame clones only and misses some. Among 95,000 to 150,000 clones, 75% to 90% were seen once, and the ten largest hold roughly 0.59%. The germline CDR1 and CDR2 sequences are SGHTA and FQGNSA. The CDR3 extends over 15 amino acids. Trimming removed 3 bases from V and 2 bases from J; junction bases left unmatched: 4. Study-wide results and limits: Some of the lowest clonal expansion was seen in partial responders at 0.1-3.0 mg/kg.

A remark on this clone: Its antigen is still unknown.

The receptor comes from an adult with an advanced solid tumor such as melanoma, head and neck, liver or kidney cancer. The chain couples TRBV7-2 to TRBJ2-1; TRBD2 matches 7 bases. The sample consisted of CD4+ or CD8+ T cells sorted from blood, taken in a trial of the OX40 agonist ivuxolimab. The DNA for the CDR3 is TGTGCCAGCAGCTTCTCGGGGGGAACCTACAATGAGCAGTTCTTC. This gives the protein CASSFSGGTYNEQFF.